Listed below are T cell receptor beta chains from one sample, sequenced in a study of T cell repertoires in chronic hepatitis B. Assay used: immunoSEQ multiplex PCR; TCRdb lists only in-frame clones, some missing. Seen here are 500 to 550 clones, roughly 80% observed once, and the top ten hold roughly 11%. The sequenced material came from total CD8+ T cells from PBMCs. These receptors were collected from a human donor with chronic hepatitis B virus infection. Both conserved end residues are part of each CDR3. Each record gives: V gene, J gene, D gene, clone size, CDR3 DNA, CDR3 protein. A D gene is named only where the DNA matches it firmly. The size of a clone is reported for some rows only, either as once, few or many, or as a class for expanded clones.

>TRBV6-4|TRBJ1-1|TRBD1|-
TGTGCCAGCAGTAACCCGGGACAGGGGCCTTTCTTT
CASSNPGQGPFF
>TRBV2|TRBJ2-7|-|-
TGTGCCAGCAGTGTCGGGATCGACGGGGAGAAGGCAGCCGCCTACGAGCAGTACTTC
CASSVGIDGEKAAAYEQYF
>TRBV12-5|TRBJ1-5|TRBD1|once
TGTGCTAGTGGTACAGGGGATCAGCCCCAGCATTTT
CASGTGDQPQHF
>TRBV7-7|TRBJ2-6|-|-
TGTGCCAGCAGCCCTGGGGTAAGTGCCAAAAGTCGGGCCAACGTCCTGACTTTC
CASSPGVSAKSRANVLTF
>TRBV5-6|TRBJ1-1|-|once
TGTGCCAGCAGCTTGGATCCCTCATTGAACACTGAAGCTTTCTTT
CASSLDPSLNTEAFF
>TRBV4-2|TRBJ1-1|-|-
TGTGCCAGCAGCCAAGAGGGACAAAACACTGAAGCTTTCTTT
CASSQEGQNTEAFF
>TRBV2|TRBJ2-5|-|once
TGTGCCAGCAGTCCTCCCACACGGTACCAAGAGACCCAGTACTTC
CASSPPTRYQETQYF
>TRBV4-1|TRBJ2-3|-|-
TGCGCCAGCAGCCCCCACCGAGACTATAACACAGATACGCAGTATTTT
CASSPHRDYNTDTQYF